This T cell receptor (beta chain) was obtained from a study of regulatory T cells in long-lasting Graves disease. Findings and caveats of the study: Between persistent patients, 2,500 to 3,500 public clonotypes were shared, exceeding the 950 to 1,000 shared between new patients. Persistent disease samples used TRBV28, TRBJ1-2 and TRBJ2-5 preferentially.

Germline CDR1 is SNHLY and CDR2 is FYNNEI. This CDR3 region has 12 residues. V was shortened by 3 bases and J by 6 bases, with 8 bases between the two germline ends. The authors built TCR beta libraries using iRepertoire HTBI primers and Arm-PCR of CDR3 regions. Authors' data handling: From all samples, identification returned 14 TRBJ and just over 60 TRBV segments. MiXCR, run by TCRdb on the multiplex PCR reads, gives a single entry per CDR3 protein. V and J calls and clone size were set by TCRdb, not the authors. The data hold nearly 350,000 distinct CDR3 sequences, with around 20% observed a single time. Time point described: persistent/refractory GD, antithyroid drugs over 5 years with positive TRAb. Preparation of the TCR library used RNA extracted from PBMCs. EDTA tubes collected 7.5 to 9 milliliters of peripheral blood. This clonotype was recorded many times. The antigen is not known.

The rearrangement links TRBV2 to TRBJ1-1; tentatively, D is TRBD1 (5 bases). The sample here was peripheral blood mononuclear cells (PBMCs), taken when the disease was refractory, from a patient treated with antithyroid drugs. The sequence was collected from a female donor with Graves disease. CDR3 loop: CASSDIGAEAFF. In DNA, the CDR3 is TGTGCCAGCAGTGATATAGGGGCTGAAGCTTTCTTT.